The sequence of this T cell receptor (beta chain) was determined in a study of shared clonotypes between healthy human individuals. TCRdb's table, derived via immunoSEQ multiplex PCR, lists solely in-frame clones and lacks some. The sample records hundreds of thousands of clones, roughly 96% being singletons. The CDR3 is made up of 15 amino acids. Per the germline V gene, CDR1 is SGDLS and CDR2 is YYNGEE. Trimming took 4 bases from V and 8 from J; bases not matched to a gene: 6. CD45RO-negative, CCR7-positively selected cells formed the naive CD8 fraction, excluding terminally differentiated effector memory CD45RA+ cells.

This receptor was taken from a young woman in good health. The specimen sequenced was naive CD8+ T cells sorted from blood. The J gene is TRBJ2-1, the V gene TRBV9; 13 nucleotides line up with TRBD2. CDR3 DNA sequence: TGTGCCAGCAGCCCACGGACTAGCGGGAGCCATGAGCAGTTCTTC. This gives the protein CASSPRTSGSHEQFF.